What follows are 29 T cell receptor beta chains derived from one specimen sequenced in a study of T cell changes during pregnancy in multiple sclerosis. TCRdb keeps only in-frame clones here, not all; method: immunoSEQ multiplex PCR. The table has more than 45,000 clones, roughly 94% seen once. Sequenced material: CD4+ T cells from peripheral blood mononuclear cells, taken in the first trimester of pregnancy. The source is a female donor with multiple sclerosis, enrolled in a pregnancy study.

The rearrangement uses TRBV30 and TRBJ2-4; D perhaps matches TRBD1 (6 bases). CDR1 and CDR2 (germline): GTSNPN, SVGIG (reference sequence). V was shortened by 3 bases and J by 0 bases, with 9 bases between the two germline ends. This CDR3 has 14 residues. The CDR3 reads CAWSGQIAKNIQYF. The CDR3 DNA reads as TGTGCCTGGAGCGGACAGATAGCCAAAAACATTCAGTACTTC. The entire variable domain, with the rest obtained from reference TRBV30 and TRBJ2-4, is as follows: SQTIHQWPATLVQPVGSPLSLECTVEGTSNPNLYWYRQAAGRGLQLLFYSVGIGQISSEVPQNLSASRPQDRQFILSSKKLLLSDSGFYLCAWSGQIAKNIQYFGAGTRLSVL.

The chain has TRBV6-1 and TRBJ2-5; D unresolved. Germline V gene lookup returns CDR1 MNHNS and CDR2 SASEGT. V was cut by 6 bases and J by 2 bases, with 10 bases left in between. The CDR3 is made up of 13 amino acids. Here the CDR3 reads CASRGAAQETQYF. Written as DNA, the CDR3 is TGTGCCAGCAGAGGCGCAGCGCAAGAGACCCAGTACTTC.

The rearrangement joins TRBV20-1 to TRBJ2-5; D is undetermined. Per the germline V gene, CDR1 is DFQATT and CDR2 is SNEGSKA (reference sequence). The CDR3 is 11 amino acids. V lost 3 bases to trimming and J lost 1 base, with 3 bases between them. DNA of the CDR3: TGCAGTGCTAGTCTCCAAGAGACCCAGTACTTC. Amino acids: CSASLQETQYF.

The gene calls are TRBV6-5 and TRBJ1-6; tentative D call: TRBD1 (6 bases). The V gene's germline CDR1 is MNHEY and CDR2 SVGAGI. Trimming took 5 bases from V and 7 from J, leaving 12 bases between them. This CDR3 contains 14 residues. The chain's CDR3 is CASSRTVPNSPLHF. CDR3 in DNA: TGTGCCAGCAGTCGGACAGTGCCCAATTCACCCCTCCACTTT.

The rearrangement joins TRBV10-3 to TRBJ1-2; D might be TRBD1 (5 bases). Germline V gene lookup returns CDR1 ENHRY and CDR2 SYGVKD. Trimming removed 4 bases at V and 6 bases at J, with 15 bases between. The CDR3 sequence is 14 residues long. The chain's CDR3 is CAISVGGAHDGYTF. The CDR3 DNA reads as TGTGCCATCAGTGTGGGAGGGGCTCATGATGGCTACACCTTC.

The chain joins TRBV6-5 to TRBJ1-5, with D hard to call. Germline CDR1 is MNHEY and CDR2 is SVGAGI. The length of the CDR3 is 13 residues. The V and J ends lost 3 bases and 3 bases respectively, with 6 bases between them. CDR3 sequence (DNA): TGTGCCAGCAGTTATTTGTACAATCAGCCCCAGCATTTT. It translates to CASSYLYNQPQHF.

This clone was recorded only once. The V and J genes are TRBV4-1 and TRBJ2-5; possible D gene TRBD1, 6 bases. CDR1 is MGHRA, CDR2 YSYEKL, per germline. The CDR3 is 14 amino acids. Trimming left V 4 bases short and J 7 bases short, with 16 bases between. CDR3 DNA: TGCGCCAGCAGCCCTCTGCTAGGGGGTGGGACCCAGTACTTC. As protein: CASSPLLGGGTQYF.

The CDR3 spells CASHLQGNTEAFF. The CDR3 nucleotides read TGTGCCAGTCATTTACAGGGGAACACTGAAGCTTTCTTT. The gene calls are TRBV6-1 and TRBJ1-1; maybe TRBD1 (6 bases). The CDR3 contains 13 residues. Per the germline V gene, CDR1 is MNHNS and CDR2 is SASEGT. V was clipped by 9 bases and J by 1 base, with 12 bases between them.

The CDR3 region is CASSQALAGLTDTQYF. Here the CDR3 DNA reads TGCGCCAGCAGCCAAGCGCTAGCGGGCCTCACAGATACGCAGTATTTT. The rearrangement joins TRBV4-1 to TRBJ2-3, with TRBD2 matching 8 bases. The CDR3 spans 16 residues. The ends lost 1 base at V and 2 bases at J; junction bases unmatched: 5. Germline CDR1 is MGHRA and CDR2 is YSYEKL.

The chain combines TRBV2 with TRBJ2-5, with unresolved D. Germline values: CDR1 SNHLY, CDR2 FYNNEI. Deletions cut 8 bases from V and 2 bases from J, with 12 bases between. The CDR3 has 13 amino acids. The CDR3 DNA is TGTGCCAGCGGGCTCAGAGTTCAAGAGACCCAGTACTTC. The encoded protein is CASGLRVQETQYF.

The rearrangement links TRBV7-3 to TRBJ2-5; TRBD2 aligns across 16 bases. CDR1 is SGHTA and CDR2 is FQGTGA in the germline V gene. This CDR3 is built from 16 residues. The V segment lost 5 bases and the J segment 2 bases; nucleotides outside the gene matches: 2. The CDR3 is CASSPGLAGGQETQYF. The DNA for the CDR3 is TGTGCCAGCAGCCCGGGACTAGCGGGGGGGCAAGAGACCCAGTACTTC.

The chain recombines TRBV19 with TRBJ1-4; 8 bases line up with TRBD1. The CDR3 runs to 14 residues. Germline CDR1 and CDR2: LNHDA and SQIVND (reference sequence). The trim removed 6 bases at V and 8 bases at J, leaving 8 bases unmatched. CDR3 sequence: CASRGTGFREKLFF. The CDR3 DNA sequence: TGTGCCAGTAGGGGGACAGGATTTCGCGAAAAACTGTTTTTT.

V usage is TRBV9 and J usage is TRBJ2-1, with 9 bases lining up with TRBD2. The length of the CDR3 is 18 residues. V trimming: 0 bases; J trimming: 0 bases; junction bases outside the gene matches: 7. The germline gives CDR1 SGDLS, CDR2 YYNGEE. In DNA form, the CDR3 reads TGTGCCAGCAGCGTAGGGCCTAGCGGGGTTAGCTCCTACAATGAGCAGTTCTTC. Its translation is CASSVGPSGVSSYNEQFF.

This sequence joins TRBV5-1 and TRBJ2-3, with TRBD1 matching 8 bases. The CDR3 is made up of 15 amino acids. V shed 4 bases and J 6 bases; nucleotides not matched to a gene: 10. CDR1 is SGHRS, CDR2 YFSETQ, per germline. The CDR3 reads CASSPRGQGSDTQYF. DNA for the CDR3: TGCGCCAGCAGCCCTCGAGGACAGGGAAGTGATACGCAGTATTTT.

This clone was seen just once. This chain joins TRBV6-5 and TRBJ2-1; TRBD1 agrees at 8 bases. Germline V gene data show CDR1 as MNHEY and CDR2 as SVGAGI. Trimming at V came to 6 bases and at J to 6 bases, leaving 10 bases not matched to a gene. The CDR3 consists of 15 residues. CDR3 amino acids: CASSYGTGYFNEQFF. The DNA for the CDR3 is TGTGCCAGCAGCTACGGGACAGGCTATTTCAATGAGCAGTTCTTC.

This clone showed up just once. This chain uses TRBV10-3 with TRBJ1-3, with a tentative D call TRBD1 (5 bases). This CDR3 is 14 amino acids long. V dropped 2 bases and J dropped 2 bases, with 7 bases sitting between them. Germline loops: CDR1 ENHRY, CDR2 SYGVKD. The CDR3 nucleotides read TGTGCCATCAGTGAGGCCAGGGCTGGAAACACCATATATTTT. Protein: CAISEARAGNTIYF.

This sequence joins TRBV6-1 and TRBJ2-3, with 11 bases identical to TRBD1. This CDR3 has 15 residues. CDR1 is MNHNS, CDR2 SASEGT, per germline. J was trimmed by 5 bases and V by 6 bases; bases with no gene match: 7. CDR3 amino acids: CASSGQGATGDTQYF. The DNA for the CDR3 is TGTGCCAGCAGCGGACAGGGGGCAACAGGAGATACGCAGTATTTT.

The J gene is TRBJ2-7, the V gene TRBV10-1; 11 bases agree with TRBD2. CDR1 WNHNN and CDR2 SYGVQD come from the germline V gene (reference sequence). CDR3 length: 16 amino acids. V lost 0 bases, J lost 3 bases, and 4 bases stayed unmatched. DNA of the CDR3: TGCGCCAGCAGTGAGTCGACTAGCGGGGCCAGCTACGAGCAGTACTTC. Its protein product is CASSESTSGASYEQYF.

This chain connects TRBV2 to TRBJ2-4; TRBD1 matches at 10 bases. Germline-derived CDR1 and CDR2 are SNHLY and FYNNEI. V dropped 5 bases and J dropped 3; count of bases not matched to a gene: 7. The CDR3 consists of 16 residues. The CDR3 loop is CASSHTGTGVKNIQYF. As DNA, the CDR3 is TGTGCCAGCAGTCATACCGGGACAGGGGTCAAAAACATTCAGTACTTC.

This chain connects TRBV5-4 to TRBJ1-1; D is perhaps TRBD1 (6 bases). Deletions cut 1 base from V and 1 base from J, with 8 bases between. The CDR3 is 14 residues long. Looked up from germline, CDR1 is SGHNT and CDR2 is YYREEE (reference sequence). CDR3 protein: CASSLSRGNTEAFF. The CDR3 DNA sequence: TGTGCCAGCAGCTTGTCCAGGGGGAACACTGAAGCTTTCTTT.

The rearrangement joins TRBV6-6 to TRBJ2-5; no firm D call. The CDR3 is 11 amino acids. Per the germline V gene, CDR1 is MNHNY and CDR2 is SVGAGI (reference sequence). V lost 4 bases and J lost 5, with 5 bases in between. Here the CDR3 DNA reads TGTGCCAGCAGTTTTATGGAGACCCAGTACTTC. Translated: CASSFMETQYF.

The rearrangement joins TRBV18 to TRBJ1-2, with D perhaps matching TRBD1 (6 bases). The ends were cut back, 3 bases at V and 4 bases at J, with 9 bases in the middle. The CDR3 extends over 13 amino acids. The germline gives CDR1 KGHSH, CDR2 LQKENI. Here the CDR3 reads CASSPDSVYGYTF. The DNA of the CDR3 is TGTGCCAGCTCACCGGACAGTGTCTATGGCTACACCTTC. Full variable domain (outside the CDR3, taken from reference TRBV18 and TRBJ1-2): NAGVMQNPRHLVRRRGQEARLRCSPMKGHSHVYWYRQLPEEGLKFMVYLQKENIIDESGMPKERFSAEFPKEGPSILRIQQVVRGDSAAYFCASSPDSVYGYTFGSGTRLTVV.

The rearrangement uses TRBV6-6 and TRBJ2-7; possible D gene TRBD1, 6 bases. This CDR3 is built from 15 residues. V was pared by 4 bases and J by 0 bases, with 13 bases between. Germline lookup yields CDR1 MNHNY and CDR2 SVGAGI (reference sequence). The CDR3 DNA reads TGTGCCAGCAGTTCTAACAGGGTTAGCTCCTACGAGCAGTACTTC. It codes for CASSSNRVSSYEQYF.

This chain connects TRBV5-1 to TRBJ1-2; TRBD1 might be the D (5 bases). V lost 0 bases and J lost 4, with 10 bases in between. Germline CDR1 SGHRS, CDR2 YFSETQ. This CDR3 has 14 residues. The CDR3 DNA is TGCGCCAGCAGCTTGGACACAGGCGCCTATGGCTACACCTTC. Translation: CASSLDTGAYGYTF.

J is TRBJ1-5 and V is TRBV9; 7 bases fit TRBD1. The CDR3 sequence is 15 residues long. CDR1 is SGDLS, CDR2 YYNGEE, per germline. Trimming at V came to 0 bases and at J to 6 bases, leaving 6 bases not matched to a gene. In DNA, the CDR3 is TGTGCCAGCAGCGTAGGGACAGGAGAGGGTCAGCCCCAGCATTTT. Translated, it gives CASSVGTGEGQPQHF.

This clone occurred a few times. The CDR3 DNA follows: TGTGCCACCCTAGACGGCATGGGCAATCAGCCCCAGCATTTT. It encodes CATLDGMGNQPQHF. The chain links TRBV10-3 to TRBJ1-5; D is undetermined. Germline V CDR1 and CDR2: ENHRY, SYGVKD. This CDR3 has 14 amino acids. V was cut by 10 bases and J by 2 bases, with 15 bases left in between.

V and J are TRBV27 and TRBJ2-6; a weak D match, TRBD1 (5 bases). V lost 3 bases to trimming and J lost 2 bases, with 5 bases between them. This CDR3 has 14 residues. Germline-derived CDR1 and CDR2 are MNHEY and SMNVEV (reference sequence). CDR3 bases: TGTGCCAGCAGTTTCAGGGCTGGGGCCAACGTCCTGACTTTC. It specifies CASSFRAGANVLTF. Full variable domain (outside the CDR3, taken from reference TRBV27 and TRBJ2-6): EAQVTQNPRYLITVTGKKLTVTCSQNMNHEYMSWYRQDPGLGLRQIYYSMNVEVTDKGDVPEGYKVSRKEKRNFPLILESPSPNQTSLYFCASSFRAGANVLTFGAGSRLTVL.

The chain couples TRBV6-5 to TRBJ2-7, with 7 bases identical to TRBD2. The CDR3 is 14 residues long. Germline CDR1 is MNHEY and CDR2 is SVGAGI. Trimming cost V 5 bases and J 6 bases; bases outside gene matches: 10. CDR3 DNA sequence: TGTGCCAGCAGTACGCCGGGGAGGGAGGGCGAGCAGTACTTC. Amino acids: CASSTPGREGEQYF.

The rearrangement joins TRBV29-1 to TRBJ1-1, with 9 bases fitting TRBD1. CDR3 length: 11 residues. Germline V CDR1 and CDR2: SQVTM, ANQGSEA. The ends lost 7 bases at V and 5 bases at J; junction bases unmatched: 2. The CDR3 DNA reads TGCAGCGCCGGACAGGGGACTGAAGCTTTCTTT. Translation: CSAGQGTEAFF.